This T cell receptor (beta chain) was sequenced during a study of control samples from healthy donors and cancer patients. Generated by immunoSEQ multiplex PCR, the TCRdb table keeps only in-frame clones and is missing some. The table has roughly 86,000 clones, approximately 90% seen once. This CDR3 spans 17 amino acids. Germline lookup yields CDR1 LGHNT and CDR2 FRNRAP. V lost 4 bases to trimming and J lost 4 bases, with 22 bases between them. The sample taken for sequencing was blood. This sequence originates from a woman between 18 and 29 years old in good health. The chain recombines TRBV12-5 with TRBJ1-1, with D unresolved. The CDR3 region has the DNA TGTGCTAGTGGTTCTCCCCGACCTTGGACGAGGGCCACTGAAGCTTTCTTT. This sequence encodes CASGSPRPWTRATEAFF.